These 23 T cell receptor beta chains were all obtained from the same sample, sequenced in a study of cytomegalovirus exposure and HLA in healthy donors. The PCR contained 60 Vbeta and 13 Jbeta primers. The data were produced by immunoSEQ multiplex PCR, yet TCRdb's version contains in-frame clones alone and is incomplete. The sample lists around 140,000 clones; under 85% were seen once. Material for sequencing was PBMCs. Receptor source: a male donor in good health and CMV-seropositive.

This rearrangement joins TRBV7-9 to TRBJ2-6; 8 bases align to TRBD1. Trimming took 5 bases from V and 3 from J; bases not matched to a gene: 3. Germline CDR1 SEHNR, CDR2 FQNEAQ (reference sequence). The CDR3 extends over 15 amino acids. DNA for the CDR3: TGTGCCAGCAGCACGGACAGGGTTGGGGCCAACGTCCTGACTTTC. It is translated as CASSTDRVGANVLTF.

This chain uses TRBV7-6 with TRBJ2-7; D uncertain. Germline CDR1 SGHVS, CDR2 FNYEAQ. With 3 bases removed from V and 2 bases from J, the gap between germline ends came to 8 bases. The CDR3 is 13 residues long. CDR3 amino acids: CASSLSPAYEQYF. Written as DNA, the CDR3 is TGTGCCAGCAGCTTGTCCCCGGCCTACGAGCAGTACTTC.

The genes are TRBV11-2 and TRBJ2-7; 7 bases match TRBD1. This CDR3 has 16 amino acids. Germline CDR1 reads SGHAT; CDR2 reads FQNNGV. Unmatched junction bases numbered 7, after V lost 0 bases and J lost 2 bases. CDR3 sequence: CASSLERQGPPYEQYF. The CDR3 DNA is TGTGCCAGCAGCTTAGAACGACAGGGCCCCCCCTACGAGCAGTACTTC.

This rearrangement joins TRBV18 to TRBJ2-7; 7 nucleotides agree with TRBD1. Germline values: CDR1 KGHSH, CDR2 LQKENI. After removal of 5 bases from V and 3 bases from J, the junction contained 4 bases not matched to a gene. The CDR3 extends over 13 amino acids. CDR3 in amino acids: CASSNGQDYEQYF. CDR3 nucleotide sequence: TGTGCCAGCTCAAATGGACAGGACTACGAGCAGTACTTC.

V usage is TRBV27 and J usage is TRBJ1-5; tentative D call: TRBD1 (5 bases). CDR1 MNHEY and CDR2 SMNVEV come from the germline V gene (reference sequence). Trimming stripped 2 bases from V and 5 bases from J, with 10 bases between. The CDR3 length is 14 residues. DNA of the CDR3: TGTGCCAGCAGTTTACTCGCGGGGGATCAGCCCCAGCATTTT. Its protein product is CASSLLAGDQPQHF.

The chain carries TRBV18 and TRBJ2-1, with D possibly being TRBD2 (5 bases). This CDR3 is 15 amino acids long. CDR1 and CDR2 (germline): KGHSH, LQKENI. Trimming removed 0 bases from V and 6 bases from J, with 12 bases in between. The CDR3 bases are TGTGCCAGCTCACCACCAAGCGGCTACGGCAATGAGCAGTTCTTC. It is translated as CASSPPSGYGNEQFF.

V usage is TRBV4-1 and J usage is TRBJ2-7; the D is unclear. Germline assignment: CDR1 MGHRA and CDR2 YSYEKL. The V and J ends lost 1 base and 2 bases respectively, with 9 bases between them. CDR3 length: 14 residues. CDR3 bases: TGCGCCAGCAGCCAAGTAGAGCCCCCCTACGAGCAGTACTTC. Translation gives CASSQVEPPYEQYF.

CDR3 sequence: CASTLRGLIYGYTF. DNA of the CDR3: TGTGCCAGCACCCTAAGGGGGTTGATCTATGGCTACACCTTC. The chain joins TRBV28 to TRBJ1-2, with D possibly matching TRBD1 (6 bases). In germline, CDR1 is MDHEN, CDR2 SYDVKM. The CDR3 has 14 amino acids. V lost 7 bases and J lost 4, with 16 bases in between.

This chain connects TRBV6-6 to TRBJ2-2; D may be TRBD2 (5 bases). Trimming left V 6 bases short and J 1 base short, with 12 bases between. Germline V CDR1 and CDR2: MNHNY, SVGAGI (reference sequence). The CDR3 is made up of 15 amino acids. The CDR3 sequence is CASSRTSMNTGELFF. The CDR3 DNA follows: TGTGCCAGCAGCAGGACTTCTATGAACACCGGGGAGCTGTTTTTT.

The rearrangement joins TRBV29-1 to TRBJ1-2, with a tentative D call TRBD1 (5 bases). This CDR3 region has 10 residues. CDR1 is SQVTM and CDR2 is ANQGSEA in the germline V gene. Trimming removed 7 bases at V and 10 bases at J, with 13 bases between. Here the CDR3 reads CSASDSPYTF. For the CDR3, the DNA is TGCAGCGCTTCAGACAGCCCCTACACCTTC.

This clone has only one observation. In DNA form, the CDR3 reads TGTGCCAGCTCCCCAGCTCGACAGAGCGAAGAGACCCAGTACTTC. This codes for CASSPARQSEETQYF. The rearrangement uses TRBV18 and TRBJ2-5, with a tentative D call TRBD1 (5 bases). Trimming removed 6 bases from V and 3 bases from J, with 17 bases in between. The CDR3 length is 15 residues. Germline lookup yields CDR1 KGHSH and CDR2 LQKENI.

This chain connects TRBV28 to TRBJ2-7; 9 bases are shared with TRBD1. The V gene's germline CDR1 is MDHEN and CDR2 SYDVKM. Trimming removed 2 bases from V and 0 bases from J; junction bases left unmatched: 17. The CDR3 covers 20 residues. CDR3 DNA sequence: TGTGCCAGCAGTTTAGGGGACCTAAGTTTAGGACAGGGGAGCTCCTACGAGCAGTACTTC. It codes for CASSLGDLSLGQGSSYEQYF.

J is TRBJ1-2 and V is TRBV18; D not resolved. V was clipped by 0 bases and J by 0 bases, with 8 bases between them. The CDR3 runs to 15 residues. The V gene's germline CDR1 is KGHSH and CDR2 LQKENI. CDR3 in amino acids: CASSPPATSNYGYTF. In nucleotides, the CDR3 is TGTGCCAGCTCACCACCGGCGACATCTAACTATGGCTACACCTTC.

The chain uses TRBV9 and TRBJ2-7, with 7 bases matching TRBD1. CDR1 and CDR2 from the germline V gene are SGDLS and YYNGEE. CDR3 size: 14 residues. With V trimmed by 3 bases and J by 1 base, 4 bases remained unmatched. For the CDR3, the DNA is TGTGCCAGCAGCGACAGGGGTGTATCCTACGAGCAGTACTTC. The encoded protein is CASSDRGVSYEQYF.

The chain has TRBV5-4 and TRBJ2-7; 16 positions agree with TRBD2. The CDR3 is made up of 16 amino acids. CDR1 SGHNT and CDR2 YYREEE come from the germline V gene (reference sequence). The V and J ends lost 0 bases and 7 bases, in that order; junction bases with no gene match: 4. CDR3 sequence (DNA): TGTGCCAGCAGCTTGGGGGGACTAGCGGGAGGGCGGGAGCAGTACTTC. Translation: CASSLGGLAGGREQYF.

This rearrangement joins TRBV5-1 to TRBJ1-1; 7 bases line up with TRBD1. This CDR3 is 15 amino acids long. Trimming took 4 bases from V and 6 from J; bases not matched to a gene: 12. Germline V lookup: CDR1 SGHRS, CDR2 YFSETQ. CDR3 sequence reads: CASSRGTVPKAEAFF. The CDR3 bases are TGCGCCAGCAGCAGGGGGACAGTCCCTAAGGCTGAAGCTTTCTTT.

This sequence joins TRBV11-2 and TRBJ1-1, with TRBD1 identical over 8 bases. CDR1 and CDR2 from the germline V gene are SGHAT and FQNNGV. Germline trimming cut 3 bases from V and 5 bases from J; bases unmatched to any gene: 5. The CDR3 runs to 14 residues. CDR3 region: CASSLWTGRTEAFF. The DNA of the CDR3 is TGTGCCAGCAGCTTGTGGACAGGGAGGACTGAAGCTTTCTTT.

Comments on this clone: Distinct nucleotide sequences in the sample also encode this CDR3. The rearrangement links TRBV6-5 to TRBJ2-7, with 9 positions matching TRBD2. From germline, CDR1 is MNHEY and CDR2 SVGAGI. The ends lost 4 bases at V and 4 bases at J; junction bases unmatched: 2. The CDR3 is 13 residues long. This CDR3 is CASSLTSGYEQYF. Written as DNA, the CDR3 is TGTGCCAGCAGTTTGACTAGCGGATACGAGCAGTACTTC.

This clone was seen just once. The rearrangement joins TRBV7-2 to TRBJ2-3; a weak D match, TRBD2 (7 bases). This CDR3 has 16 amino acids. V was pared by 3 bases and J by 4 bases, with 17 bases between. The germline V gene encodes CDR1 SGHTA and CDR2 FQGNSA. In nucleotides, the CDR3 is TGTGCCAGCAGCTTTTTCGCGGGGGCCGGGGCAGATACGCAGTATTTT. Its translation is CASSFFAGAGADTQYF.

This CDR3 reads CASSPGQPDTIYF. Here the CDR3 DNA reads TGTGCCAGCAGCCCGGGACAGCCCGACACCATATATTTT. This rearrangement joins TRBV7-9 to TRBJ1-3, with TRBD1 identical over 7 bases. Germline trimming cut 5 bases from V and 8 bases from J; bases unmatched to any gene: 6. Germline loops: CDR1 SEHNR, CDR2 FQNEAQ (reference sequence). This CDR3 is built from 13 residues.

The chain has TRBV19 and TRBJ1-5, with TRBD1 as a possible D gene (5 bases). The germline V and J ends were trimmed by 5 bases and 3 bases, with 11 bases remaining between them. Germline loops: CDR1 LNHDA, CDR2 SQIVND (reference sequence). The length of the CDR3 is 14 residues. The CDR3 sequence: CASSPRGLNQPQHF. CDR3 in DNA: TGTGCCAGTAGTCCTCGGGGACTCAATCAGCCCCAGCATTTT. Full variable domain (outside the CDR3, taken from reference TRBV19 and TRBJ1-5): DGGITQSPKYLFRKEGQNVTLSCEQNLNHDAMYWYRQDPGQGLRLIYYSQIVNDFQKGDIAEGYSVSREKKESFPLTVTSAQKNPTAFYLCASSPRGLNQPQHFGDGTRLSIL.

As DNA, the CDR3 is TGTGCCAGCAGCTCGTCCGGGACTAGCGGGAGTGGAACCGGGGAGCTGTTTTTT. It translates to CASSSSGTSGSGTGELFF. V and J are TRBV11-2 and TRBJ2-2; 14 positions agree with TRBD2. This CDR3 region has 18 residues. J gave up 5 bases and V 4 bases, and 9 bases lay outside the gene matches. Germline CDR1 and CDR2: SGHAT and FQNNGV. The full variable domain, with the rest looked up from reference TRBV11-2 and TRBJ2-2, is EAGVAQSPRYKIIEKRQSVAFWCNPISGHATLYWYQQILGQGPKLLIQFQNNGVVDDSQLPKDRFSAERLKGVDSTLKIQPAKLEDSAVYLCASSSSGTSGSGTGELFFGEGSRLTVL.

This chain connects TRBV30 to TRBJ2-7; D might be TRBD1 (5 bases). Germline loops: CDR1 GTSNPN, CDR2 SVGIG (reference sequence). V was trimmed by 1 base and J by 6 bases, leaving 7 bases between them. The CDR3 is 11 amino acids. Here the CDR3 reads CAWSGQGEQYF. CDR3 nucleotides: TGTGCCTGGAGTGGTCAGGGCGAGCAGTACTTC.